Below, 29 T cell receptor beta chains from the same sample are listed, as sequenced in a study of T cell clonality in common variable immunodeficiency (dated by TCRdb to between 2014 and 2016). General findings and caveats noted by the study authors: CVID TCRbeta sequences reportedly showed fewer deletions and N-nucleotide insertions and lacked highly modified clones with 13 or more V deletions.

Antigen specificity for these receptors is unknown. To prepare the library, the immunoSEQ multiplex PCR assay was applied. TCRdb re-hosts the immuneACCESS table, in-frame sequences only. Its copies lack some clones; in the studies checked, an unresolved V gene accounts for under half of them, and the cause for the rest is not known. The sample counts 40,000 to 50,000 clones, each observed more than once. Around 6% of the sample lies in the top ten. The specimen sequenced was peripheral blood mononuclear cells. These receptor sequences come from a human donor with common variable immunodeficiency.

Ten or more counts support this clone. The CDR3 extends 3 residues past the end of the read, so its final part is completed from the germline J gene. This chain connects TRBV20-1 to TRBJ2-3; a weak D match, TRBD1 (6 bases). V gave up 3 bases and J gave up 3 bases, with 16 bases separating them. CDR3 size: 15 residues. The germline V gene has CDR1 DFQATT and CDR2 SNEGSKA (reference sequence). CDR3 region: CSARHRDTETDTQYF. Incomplete CDR3 DNA: TGCAGTGCTAGGCACCGGGACACGGAAACAGATACG.

This clone was picked up many times. The CDR3 goes on 3 residues after the read ends, and that part is filled in from the germline J gene. V usage is TRBV2 and J usage is TRBJ2-3; 12 bases line up with TRBD2. V trimming: 5 bases; J trimming: 5 bases; junction bases outside the gene matches: 8. This CDR3 has 16 amino acids. Germline loops: CDR1 SNHLY, CDR2 FYNNEI. CDR3 amino acids: CASSKTSGRGEDTQYF. Partial CDR3 DNA: TGTGCCAGCAGTAAGACTAGCGGGAGAGGAGAAGATACG.

On this clone itself: Sequencing ends 3 residues short of the CDR3 end; the germline J gene provides the rest. The chain employs TRBV11-3 and TRBJ2-3; TRBD2 matches at 9 bases. The CDR3 is made up of 15 amino acids. V shed 3 bases, J shed 1 base, and the junction held 2 bases outside the gene matches. In germline, CDR1 is SGHNT, CDR2 YENEEA. Incomplete CDR3 DNA: TGTGCCAGCAGCTTGAGACTAGCGGGCACAGATACG. Its protein product is CASSLRLAGTDT. The complete CDR3 sequence is CASSLRLAGTDTQYF.

This clone has only a few counts. From the germline J gene comes the end of the CDR3, since the read stops 3 residues before it. This sequence joins TRBV30 and TRBJ2-1; D is uncertain. CDR1 is GTSNPN, CDR2 SVGIG, per germline (reference sequence). The CDR3 spans 14 residues. Trimming removed 0 bases from V and 4 bases from J, with 10 bases in between. CDR3 amino acids: CAWSVGQFYNEQFF. The sequenced CDR3 bases are TGTGCCTGGAGTGTTGGGCAGTTTTACAATGAG.

This clone turned up a few times. The read terminates 3 residues ahead of where the CDR3 ends, so the germline J gene completes it. This chain uses TRBV5-5 with TRBJ1-6, with D possibly being TRBD1 (5 bases). Between the trimmed V and J ends, which lost 6 bases and 6 bases, there was a span of 13 bases. The CDR3 runs 14 residues. Germline V gives CDR1 SGHKS, CDR2 YYEKEE (reference sequence). The CDR3 sequence: CASTGGGGNSPLHF. The CDR3 DNA, read in part, is TGTGCCAGCACGGGCGGGGGTGGTAATTCACCC.

This clone was observed a handful of times. Sequencing ends 3 residues short of the CDR3 end; the germline J gene provides the rest. This chain uses TRBV19 with TRBJ1-1, with 8 positions matching TRBD1. The CDR3 covers 13 residues. Germline V CDR1 and CDR2: LNHDA, SQIVND (reference sequence). Trimming cost V 9 bases and J 2 bases; bases outside gene matches: 5. Incomplete CDR3 DNA: TGTGCCAGCCAGTCAGGGGGCAACACTGAA. Translation: CASQSGGNTE. The entire CDR3 protein reads CASQSGGNTEAFF.

A few counts support this clone. The read halts 3 residues ahead of the CDR3 end, with the missing end drawn from the germline J gene. This chain uses TRBV6-1 with TRBJ1-1, with TRBD1 matching 7 bases. Germline assignment: CDR1 MNHNS and CDR2 SASEGT. Trimming removed 4 bases from V and 0 bases from J; junction bases left unmatched: 5. The CDR3 runs 15 residues. The CDR3 bases that were read are TGTGCCAGCAGTGGCGGACAGGAGTTGAACACTGAA. Protein product: CASSGGQELNTE. The entire CDR3 reads CASSGGQELNTEAFF.

About this clone: The read terminates 3 residues ahead of where the CDR3 ends, so the germline J gene completes it. This chain joins TRBV2 and TRBJ2-7; 9 bases are shared with TRBD1. CDR3 length: 14 amino acids. J lost 3 bases, V lost 6 bases, and 6 bases had no gene match. CDR1 and CDR2 from the germline V gene are SNHLY and FYNNEI. This CDR3 is CASRAGQGVYEQYF. The CDR3 DNA, read in part, is TGTGCCAGCAGAGCGGGACAGGGTGTCTACGAG.

This clone was counted at least ten times. The CDR3 end is not reached by the read, which stops 3 residues before it; the germline J gene fills it in. The rearrangement uses TRBV12-3 or TRBV12-4 and TRBJ2-3; 8 positions match TRBD2. J was trimmed by 5 bases and V by 7 bases; bases with no gene match: 5. CDR3 size: 13 residues. CDR3 sequence: CASTSGTRDTQYF. The CDR3 DNA, read in part, is TGTGCCAGCACCTCGGGGACTAGAGATACG.

This clone has more than one count but fewer than ten. The read gets to within 3 residues of the CDR3 end, and the germline J gene fills in the rest. The chain is built from TRBV5-1 and TRBJ2-3; D is perhaps TRBD1 (6 bases). The ends were cut back, 0 bases at V and 1 base at J, with 9 bases in the middle. The CDR3 is 15 amino acids. Looked up from germline, CDR1 is SGHRS and CDR2 is YFSETQ. CDR3 region: CASSLEGVGTDTQYF. The sequenced CDR3 bases are TGCGCCAGCAGCTTGGAGGGGGTTGGCACAGATACG. Full variable domain (outside the CDR3, taken from reference TRBV5-1 and TRBJ2-3): KAGVTQTPRYLIKTRGQQVTLSCSPISGHRSVSWYQQTPGQGLQFLFEYFSETQRNKGNFPGRFSGRQFSNSRSEMNVSTLELGDSALYLCASSLEGVGTDTQYFGPGTRLTVL.

CDR3 amino acids: CAWSVLPNTEAFF. The part of the CDR3 DNA that was read is TGTGCCTGGAGTGTACTCCCGAACACTGAA. This chain links TRBV30 with TRBJ1-1; no definite D call. The observed sequence ends 3 residues before the CDR3 terminus, with the missing tail filled in from the germline J gene. CDR3 length equals 13 residues. Trimming cost V 0 bases and J 1 base, with 6 bases left between them. Germline values: CDR1 GTSNPN, CDR2 SVGIG (reference sequence).

The table lists this clone with many counts. The CDR3 extends 3 residues past the end of the read, so its final part is completed from the germline J gene. V usage is TRBV7-2 and J usage is TRBJ1-5; 10 nucleotides agree with TRBD1. Trimming cost V 1 base and J 4 bases; bases outside gene matches: 1. The length of the CDR3 is 15 residues. From germline, CDR1 is SGHTA and CDR2 FQGNSA. The part of the CDR3 DNA that was read is TGTGCCAGCAGCTTAGGACAGGGGGCAAATCAGCCC. Translation: CASSLGQGANQP. The entire CDR3 protein reads CASSLGQGANQPQHF.

In this sample, this clone turned up many times. The sequenced fragment ends 3 residues before the CDR3 boundary, so the rest is inferred from the germline J gene. The V call is TRBV2, the J call TRBJ2-2, with unresolved D. The germline V gene encodes CDR1 SNHLY and CDR2 FYNNEI. The CDR3 has 13 amino acids. Trimming removed 6 bases at V and 6 bases at J, with 11 bases between. CDR3 DNA, as far as it was read: TGTGCCAGCAGCGGTCTTATGGCCGGGGAG. Residues: CASSGLMAGE. The whole CDR3 sequence reads CASSGLMAGELFF.

This clone has a count of ten or more. The CDR3 goes on 3 residues after the read ends, and that part is filled in from the germline J gene. The rearrangement uses TRBV19 and TRBJ1-5; 7 nucleotides align to TRBD1. CDR3 size: 13 residues. Germline V gene data show CDR1 as LNHDA and CDR2 as SQIVND (reference sequence). With V trimmed by 5 bases and J by 6 bases, 4 bases remained unmatched. The chain's CDR3 is CASSPGQFQPQHF. The covered CDR3 bases are TGTGCCAGTAGTCCGGGACAGTTTCAGCCC.

This clone was counted ten times or more. With the read ending 3 residues before the CDR3 end, the germline J gene is used to fill in that end. This rearrangement joins TRBV18 to TRBJ1-3; D gene ambiguous. V lost 0 bases, J lost 0 bases, and 9 bases lay in between. The CDR3 sequence is 16 residues long. Per germline, CDR1 KGHSH and CDR2 LQKENI. The CDR3 bases that were read are TGTGCCAGCTCACCACCGCAGGTCCTCTCTGGAAACACC. Translating it yields CASSPPQVLSGNT. The full CDR3 reads CASSPPQVLSGNTIYF. Looking up the rest from reference TRBV18 and TRBJ1-3 gives the full variable domain: NAGVMQNPRHLVRRRGQEARLRCSPMKGHSHVYWYRQLPEEGLKFMVYLQKENIIDESGMPKERFSAEFPKEGPSILRIQQVVRGDSAAYFCASSPPQVLSGNTIYFGEGSWLTVV.

Comment on this clone: The read terminates 3 residues ahead of where the CDR3 ends, so the germline J gene completes it. The V call is TRBV19, the J call TRBJ1-5; 9 bases fit TRBD1. The ends lost 7 bases at V and 7 bases at J; junction bases unmatched: 5. Germline V CDR1 and CDR2: LNHDA, SQIVND (reference sequence). The CDR3 consists of 13 residues. Partial CDR3 DNA: TGTGCCAGTATGGGACAGGGACCACAGCCC. As protein: CASMGQGPQP. The entire CDR3 sequence reads CASMGQGPQPQHF.

About this clone itself: The CDR3 extends 3 residues past the end of the read, so its final part is completed from the germline J gene. The V gene is TRBV19, the J gene TRBJ2-1, with D perhaps TRBD2 (6 bases). CDR3 length: 15 amino acids. CDR1 is LNHDA and CDR2 is SQIVND in the germline V gene (reference sequence). The V end was cut by 3 bases, the J end by 2 bases, with 11 bases between. The CDR3 spells CASSIRDSTYNEQFF. CDR3 DNA (partial): TGTGCCAGTAGTATTCGGGACTCTACCTACAATGAG.

This clone was picked up many times. The DNA ends 3 residues before the CDR3 does, and the rest of the CDR3 is filled in from the germline J gene. This chain connects TRBV30 to TRBJ1-1, with unresolved D. V lost 3 bases, J lost 5 bases, and 10 bases lay in between. The CDR3 length is 12 residues. Looked up from germline, CDR1 is GTSNPN and CDR2 is SVGIG (reference sequence). CDR3 bases read: TGTGCCTGGAGCCAACCCCGGACTGAA. This translates into CAWSQPRTE. The entire CDR3 is CAWSQPRTEAFF.

On this clone itself: The read ends 3 residues shy of where the CDR3 ends; the end is completed using the germline J gene. V gene TRBV11-2 combines with J gene TRBJ2-1; tentatively, D is TRBD1 (5 bases). CDR1 and CDR2 (germline): SGHAT, FQNNGV. The CDR3 runs to 15 residues. V was shortened by 1 base and J by 1 base, with 8 bases between the two germline ends. The CDR3 is CASSLGGTSYNEQFF. The CDR3 DNA, read in part, is TGTGCCAGCAGCTTAGGGGGCACTTCCTACAATGAG.

Comments on this clone: The read ends 3 residues early relative to the CDR3; the germline J gene fills the gap. This chain uses TRBV19 with TRBJ1-5, with D possibly matching TRBD1 (5 bases). Germline CDR1 is LNHDA and CDR2 is SQIVND (reference sequence). V dropped 6 bases and J dropped 7 bases, with 16 bases sitting between them. The CDR3 covers 14 residues. CDR3 protein: CASSYQGDWQPQHF. The CDR3 bases that were read are TGTGCCAGTAGCTATCAGGGTGACTGGCAGCCC.

This clone was detected only a few times. The CDR3: CASSSDRVTRNEKLFF. CDR3 DNA (partial): TGTGCCAGCAGCTCAGACAGGGTAACCCGAAATGAAAAA. The rearrangement uses TRBV7-1 and TRBJ1-4; possibly TRBD1 for D (6 bases). The read halts 3 residues ahead of the CDR3 end, with the missing end drawn from the germline J gene. TRBV7-1 is an ORF; its function is uncertain. The CDR3 covers 16 residues. Deletions cut 1 base from V and 5 bases from J, with 14 bases between.

This clone was counted only a few times. The CDR3 is cut off 3 residues early in the read; its end comes from the germline J gene. The chain uses TRBV19 and TRBJ2-3; 7 nucleotides match TRBD2. The V segment lost 3 bases and the J segment 5 bases; nucleotides outside the gene matches: 5. The CDR3 loop spans 14 amino acids. Germline V gives CDR1 LNHDA, CDR2 SQIVND (reference sequence). The CDR3: CASSITSEGDTQYF. The DNA read from the CDR3 is TGTGCCAGTAGTATCACTAGCGAGGGAGATACG.

This clone occurred a few times. From the germline J gene comes the end of the CDR3, since the read stops 3 residues before it. The chain recombines TRBV5-1 with TRBJ2-1; TRBD2 matches at 8 bases. In germline, CDR1 is SGHRS, CDR2 YFSETQ. The CDR3 length is 15 residues. With V trimmed by 0 bases and J by 8 bases, 7 bases remained unmatched. CDR3 DNA, as far as it was read: TGCGCCAGCAGCTTGGATCCGGGAGGGGTGGATGAG. Protein product: CASSLDPGGVDE. The complete CDR3 reads CASSLDPGGVDEQFF.

Points on this clone: The observed sequence ends 3 residues before the CDR3 terminus, with the missing tail filled in from the germline J gene. The chain has TRBV2 and TRBJ2-2, with D perhaps matching TRBD2 (7 bases). V shed 6 bases and J shed 4 bases, with 15 bases lying between them. This CDR3 has 15 residues. From germline, CDR1 is SNHLY and CDR2 FYNNEI. CDR3 DNA (partial): TGTGCCAGCAGCCCCGGGGGGCGTAGCACCGGGGAG. This sequence encodes CASSPGGRSTGE. The entire CDR3 protein reads CASSPGGRSTGELFF.

In regard to this clone: With the read ending 3 residues before the CDR3 end, the germline J gene is used to fill in that end. The gene calls are TRBV7-6 and TRBJ2-5, with D possibly matching TRBD1 (5 bases). CDR1 and CDR2 from the germline V gene are SGHVS and FNYEAQ. CDR3 length: 17 residues. Deletions cut 1 base from V and 1 base from J, with 16 bases between. CDR3 DNA (partial): TGTGCCAGCAGCTTAGGTTATAGGGGTTTAACCCAAGAGACC. Translated: CASSLGYRGLTQET. The complete CDR3 sequence is CASSLGYRGLTQETQYF.

This clone has more than one count but fewer than ten. The sequenced fragment ends 3 residues before the CDR3 boundary, so the rest is inferred from the germline J gene. The rearrangement joins TRBV30 to TRBJ1-1; 8 bases fit TRBD1. Looked up from germline, CDR1 is GTSNPN and CDR2 is SVGIG (reference sequence). There are 13 residues in the CDR3. CDR3 amino acids: CAWSGAGGWGAFF. Incomplete CDR3 DNA: TGTGCCTGGAGCGGGGCAGGGGGCTGGGGA.

This clone was found many times. The read comes to an end 3 residues before the CDR3 does, leaving the germline J gene to fill in the end. This rearrangement joins TRBV11-2 to TRBJ2-7; 7 bases align to TRBD1. Trimming removed 5 bases from V and 2 bases from J; junction bases left unmatched: 3. Per the germline V gene, CDR1 is SGHAT and CDR2 is FQNNGV. This CDR3 spans 13 amino acids. CDR3 amino acids: CASSPGQPYEQYF. Incomplete CDR3 DNA: TGTGCCAGCAGCCCGGGACAGCCCTACGAG.

Of note for this clone: Sequencing ends 3 residues short of the CDR3 end; the germline J gene provides the rest. The chain recombines TRBV19 with TRBJ1-2; D perhaps matches TRBD1 (5 bases). V was clipped by 4 bases and J by 4 bases, with 16 bases between them. The CDR3 is 15 residues long. Germline loops: CDR1 LNHDA, CDR2 SQIVND (reference sequence). CDR3 DNA (partial): TGTGCCAGTAGTACCTCAGGGTTTGGCTCCTATGGC. Translation: CASSTSGFGSYG. The complete CDR3 sequence is CASSTSGFGSYGYTF.

Details on this clone: Read coverage stops 3 residues before the CDR3 terminus; the germline J gene supplies the remainder. This sequence joins TRBV19 and TRBJ1-5; TRBD1 agrees at 7 bases. This CDR3 contains 16 residues. Germline V gene data show CDR1 as LNHDA and CDR2 as SQIVND (reference sequence). The V segment lost 4 bases and the J segment 2 bases; nucleotides outside the gene matches: 8. CDR3 region: CASSTSGGFGNQPQHF. CDR3 DNA, as far as it was read: TGTGCCAGTAGTACCTCAGGGGGGTTTGGCAATCAGCCC.